The rows below give T cell receptor beta chains drawn from one sample of a study of blood T cell repertoires in COVID-19. Sequenced by immunoSEQ multiplex PCR; TCRdb stores in-frame clones only, minus some. The sample gives approximately 200,000 clones, 85% of which show up once; under 20% is in the top ten. Material for sequencing was PBMCs or T cells enriched from blood (not recorded which). The source of these receptors is a man between 35 and 55 years old who had recovered from COVID-19. CDR3s include the opening cysteine and the closing phenylalanine or tryptophan. Each record gives: J gene, V gene, D gene, clone size, CDR3 protein, CDR3 DNA. D genes are given only for firm matches. Size values are once, few and many counts, or a class for expanded clones, and some rows have none.

TRBJ1-6 TRBV27 NA once CASSPDRGGSPLHF TGTGCCAGCAGCCCAGATAGGGGAGGATCACCCCTCCACTTT
TRBJ2-1 TRBV21-1 NA NA CASSPNNEQFF TGTGCCAGCAGCCCAAACAATGAGCAGTTCTTC
TRBJ2-2 TRBV9 TRBD1 NA CASSVDTGGTGELFF TGTGCCAGCAGCGTAGATACAGGGGGCACCGGGGAGCTGTTTTTT
TRBJ1-2 TRBV28 TRBD1 once CASTFGSGTGNNYGYTF TGTGCCAGCACCTTTGGGAGCGGGACAGGGAATAACTATGGCTACACCTTC
TRBJ1-4 TRBV2 TRBD1 NA CASSGGQGGNEKLFF TGTGCCAGCAGTGGGGGACAGGGGGGGAATGAAAAACTGTTTTTT
TRBJ2-1 TRBV21-1 NA NA CASSKAAPRGAFYNEQFF TGTGCCAGCAGCAAAGCGGCCCCCAGGGGTGCGTTCTACAATGAGCAGTTCTTC
TRBJ1-5 TRBV11-2 TRBD1 NA CASSNRGQPQHF TGTGCCAGCAGCAACAGGGGTCAGCCCCAGCATTTT
TRBJ2-7 TRBV7-2 TRBD2 NA CASSLASGRAGEQYF TGTGCCAGCAGCTTGGCTAGCGGGAGGGCAGGGGAGCAGTACTTC
TRBJ1-2 TRBV6-5 TRBD1 once CASSSDRGIYGYTF TGTGCCAGCAGTTCGGACAGGGGGATCTATGGCTACACCTTC
TRBJ1-1 TRBV11-3 NA NA CASRGGGNLNTEAFF TGTGCCAGCAGAGGGGGGGGGAATTTGAACACTGAAGCTTTCTTT
TRBJ1-1 TRBV6-5 NA NA CASSYRHSGDTEAFF TGTGCCAGCAGTTACAGGCACTCCGGGGACACTGAAGCTTTCTTT
TRBJ2-3 TRBV6-6 NA once CASSQRSGLVLTDTQYF TGTGCCAGCAGTCAAAGAAGCGGACTTGTACTAACAGATACGCAGTATTTT
TRBJ2-2 TRBV5-4 NA NA CASSRLAATGELFF TGTGCCAGCAGCCGCCTAGCCGCAACCGGGGAGCTGTTTTTT
TRBJ1-2 TRBV21-1 NA NA CASREGPPF TGTGCCAGCAGGGAGGGACCACCCTTC
TRBJ2-7 TRBV4-3 NA NA CASSQDTGIGYEQYF TGCGCCAGCAGCCAAGATACCGGGATCGGCTACGAGCAGTACTTC
TRBJ2-7 TRBV4-1 NA NA CASSPPDRDYEQYF TGCGCCAGCAGCCCACCGGACAGAGACTACGAGCAGTACTTC
TRBJ2-7 TRBV5-4 TRBD1 NA CASSFRTGGDEQYF TGTGCCAGCAGCTTCCGGACAGGGGGCGACGAGCAGTACTTC
TRBJ1-2 TRBV28 NA NA CASSLAGAGYGYTF TGTGCCAGCAGTTTAGCGGGGGCTGGATATGGCTACACCTTC
TRBJ2-1 TRBV21-1 NA NA CASSKVGSGSRNEQFF NA
TRBJ2-2 TRBV7-3 TRBD1 NA CASSPGQGAVGELFF TGTGCCAGCAGCCCAGGACAGGGGGCTGTCGGGGAGCTGTTTTTT
TRBJ2-7 TRBV24-1 NA NA CATGRGGEQYF TGTGCCACCGGCCGCGGAGGGGAGCAGTACTTC
TRBJ1-2 TRBV28 TRBD1 NA CASSFGRGDYGYTF TGTGCCAGCAGTTTCGGCAGGGGGGACTATGGCTACACCTTC
TRBJ1-2 TRBV4-1 NA NA CASSQDSAGANYGYTF TGCGCCAGCAGCCAAGATTCGGCCGGAGCTAACTATGGCTACACCTTC
TRBJ1-2 TRBV24-1 TRBD1 NA CATSESGQGQLSGYTF TGTGCCACCAGTGAGTCGGGACAGGGCCAACTTAGCGGCTACACCTTC
TRBJ2-7 TRBV7-3 NA NA CASSLFIGYEQYF TGTGCCAGCAGCTTATTTATCGGCTACGAGCAGTACTTC
TRBJ2-7 TRBV28 TRBD1 NA CASSPPDRAGSHEQYF TGTGCCAGCAGCCCACCTGACAGGGCCGGTTCCCACGAGCAGTACTTC
TRBJ1-1 TRBV7-9 NA once CASSWQARNTEAFF TGTGCCAGCAGCTGGCAGGCGAGGAACACTGAAGCTTTCTTT
TRBJ1-1 TRBV6-1 TRBD1 NA CASSEEGQGLLNTEAFF TGTGCCAGCAGTGAAGAGGGACAGGGATTATTGAACACTGAAGCTTTCTTT
TRBJ2-3 TRBV2 NA NA CASSEAGGDTQYF TGTGCCAGCAGTGAAGCCGGGGGAGATACGCAGTATTTT
TRBJ2-7 TRBV7-9 NA NA CASSPWGDLANSYEQYF TGTGCCAGCAGCCCGTGGGGGGATTTGGCAAACTCCTACGAGCAGTACTTC
TRBJ1-5 TRBV19 TRBD1 NA CASSFRQGASVQPQHF TGTGCCAGTAGTTTTCGACAGGGGGCGAGCGTTCAGCCCCAGCATTTT
TRBJ2-6 TRBV2 NA NA CAILRAKSGANVLTF TGTGCCATCCTCAGGGCGAAGTCTGGGGCCAACGTCCTGACTTTC
TRBJ2-5 TRBV30 TRBD1 NA CARTGAGKTQYF TGTGCCCGGACAGGGGCTGGGAAGACCCAGTACTTC
TRBJ1-2 TRBV16 TRBD1 NA CASSQTGTGFGYTF TGTGCCAGCAGCCAAACCGGGACAGGGTTTGGCTACACCTTC
TRBJ1-4 TRBV28 NA NA CASRVIANEKLFF TGTGCCAGCAGGGTGATAGCTAATGAAAAACTGTTTTTT
TRBJ1-4 TRBV2 NA NA CASSPGRGEKLFF TGTGCCAGCAGCCCCGGGAGAGGTGAAAAACTGTTTTTT
TRBJ2-5 TRBV7-2 TRBD1 NA CASSFYQGVETQYF TGTGCCAGCAGCTTCTACCAGGGGGTGGAGACCCAGTACTTC
TRBJ1-2 TRBV5-4 NA NA CASSVPGLLDGYTF TGTGCCAGCAGCGTTCCGGGACTACTAGATGGCTACACCTTC
TRBJ2-5 TRBV12-3/TRBV12-4 NA NA CASRSQGAETQYF TGTGCCAGCAGATCACAGGGCGCGGAGACCCAGTACTTC
TRBJ2-7 TRBV4-2 NA NA CASSQDEGRTDSSYEQYF TGTGCCAGCAGCCAAGATGAGGGGCGGACAGATAGCTCCTACGAGCAGTACTTC
TRBJ1-4 TRBV2 TRBD1 once CASSEAPGQGVVANEKLFF TGTGCCAGCAGTGAAGCCCCGGGACAGGGGGTTGTCGCTAATGAAAAACTGTTTTTT
TRBJ2-3 TRBV7-9 TRBD2 NA CASSLLGLEGRDTQYF TGTGCCAGCAGCTTACTGGGACTAGAAGGGAGAGATACGCAGTATTTT